The clone carrying this TCR beta chain was seen only a few times. The antigen is unknown. The junction and the germline gene differ at one end; a read error may be behind it. Specified time point: healthy volunteer bleed at 6 weeks. Unfractionated whole blood was the source from which total RNA was extracted. This specimen belongs to a study of human T cells and chemical hapten exposure. The wider study: It was small differences in pooled library volume that mainly caused per-sample TCR yields to vary.

Study-wide results and caveats: TCRs at a frequency above 1 in 1000 stayed unchanged with DPC sensitization.

TCRdb redid the calling of the RACE reads with MiXCR, one entry per CDR3 protein. Here the sample spans about 65,000 distinct CDR3 sequences, around 6.1% being singletons. The CDR3 totals 12 residues. Per the germline V gene, CDR1 is MGHRA and CDR2 is YSYEKL. The chain carries TRBV4-1 and TRBJ2-1; D gene unclear. This clonotype was obtained from a female donor in good health. Some clones in this sample may be carry-over from other donors' samples. Sequenced: whole blood. The CDR3 is CASSLMGLSLIF. CDR3 coding DNA: TGCGCCAGCAGCCTAATGGGCCTCTCTCTAATCTTC.